This entry is about one T cell receptor (beta chain). TCRdb reprocessed the 5' RACE reads, with one entry per CDR3 protein and no DNA. The clone table shows 150,000 or so distinct CDR3 sequences, with the ten largest holding about 18%. This entry is derived from a study of T cells expressing NK-cell markers. Whole-study context: Source material for TCR beta repertoires consisted of sorted CD3+CD56+NKG2C+, CD3+CD56+NKG2C- and CD3+CD56-NKG2C+ T cells.

This CDR3 comprises 13 residues. Germline CDR1 and CDR2: SQVTM and ANQGSEA. The gene calls are TRBV29-1 and TRBJ2-7; TCRdb lists TRBD2, though no DNA is available to test this call. This clonotype originated in a woman aged 18 to 69 in good health. Sequenced sample: blood T cells: a sorted CD56 or NKG2C T cell subset, CD4+ or CD8+ T cells, or bulk PBMC T cells (not recorded which). The CDR3 spells CSVNGRAVYEQYF.